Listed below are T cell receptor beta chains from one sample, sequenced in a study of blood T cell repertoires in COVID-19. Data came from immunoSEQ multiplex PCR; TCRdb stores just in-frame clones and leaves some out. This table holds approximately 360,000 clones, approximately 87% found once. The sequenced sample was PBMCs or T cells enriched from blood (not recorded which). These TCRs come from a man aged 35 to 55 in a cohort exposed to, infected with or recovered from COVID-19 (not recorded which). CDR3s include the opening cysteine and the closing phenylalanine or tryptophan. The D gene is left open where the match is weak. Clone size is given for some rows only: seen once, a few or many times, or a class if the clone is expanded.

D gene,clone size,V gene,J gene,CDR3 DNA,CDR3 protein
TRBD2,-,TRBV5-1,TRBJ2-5,TGCGCCAGCAGCGAGAATCCGGGACTAGTCTTTGAGACCCAGTACTTC,CASSENPGLVFETQYF
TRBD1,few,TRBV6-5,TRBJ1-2,TGTGCCAGCAAATGGAACAGGGGAAGGAGCTATGGCTACACCTTC,CASKWNRGRSYGYTF
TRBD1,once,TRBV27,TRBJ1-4,TGTGCCAGCAGCCCCGCGACAGGGCGTCATGAAAAACTGTTTTTT,CASSPATGRHEKLFF
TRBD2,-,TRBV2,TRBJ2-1,TGTGCCAGCACGGGAGGCCGGGCATACAATGAGCAGTTCTTC,CASTGGRAYNEQFF
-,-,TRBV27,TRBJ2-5,TGTGCCAGCAGTTTTGGGGGGACGATCCAAGAGACCCAGTACTTC,CASSFGGTIQETQYF
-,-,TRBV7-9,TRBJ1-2,TGTGCCAGCAGCTTTTCAGGGAACGGCTACACCTTC,CASSFSGNGYTF
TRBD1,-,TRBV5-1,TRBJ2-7,TGCGCCAGCAGCTTCCTAGGACAGGGGGTTCAATCGCGGGAGCAGTACTTC,CASSFLGQGVQSREQYF
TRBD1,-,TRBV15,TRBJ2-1,TGTGCCACCAGCAGAGAGTTTAGGGACAGGGTCGCGAATGAGCAGTTCTTC,CATSREFRDRVANEQFF
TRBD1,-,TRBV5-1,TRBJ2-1,TGCGCCAGCAGCGGGGACAGGGACAGCTACAATGAGCAGTTCTTC,CASSGDRDSYNEQFF
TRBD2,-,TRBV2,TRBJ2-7,TGTGCCAGCGATCTAGCGGGGCGCTCCTACGAGCAGTACTTC,CASDLAGRSYEQYF
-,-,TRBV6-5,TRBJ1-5,TGTGCCAGCAGCCTGGACTATATCAGGGCCCAGCATTTT,CASSLDYIRAQHF
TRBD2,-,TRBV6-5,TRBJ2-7,TGTGCCAGCAGCGGGACTAGCGACTACGAGCAGTACTTC,CASSGTSDYEQYF
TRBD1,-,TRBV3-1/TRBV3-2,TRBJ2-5,TGTGCCAGCAGCTTCTGGACAGGGGCGATTCAAGAGACCCAGTACTTC,CASSFWTGAIQETQYF
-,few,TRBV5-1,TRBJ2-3,TGCGCCAGCAGCTTGTTCTCTGCGGGATACACAGATACGCAGTATTTT,CASSLFSAGYTDTQYF
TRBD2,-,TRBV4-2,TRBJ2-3,TGTGCCAGCAGCCAAGAAAGCGGGGGGCCAGATACGCAGTATTTT,CASSQESGGPDTQYF
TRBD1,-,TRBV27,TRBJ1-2,TGTGCCAGCAGTTTAATGAGGGGGCCTAACTATGGCTACACCTTC,CASSLMRGPNYGYTF
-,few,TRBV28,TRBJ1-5,TGTGCCAGCAGAGGGACTTTCAATCAGCCCCAGCATTTT,CASRGTFNQPQHF
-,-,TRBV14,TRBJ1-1,TGTGCCAGCAGCCACTTACGACAACGCGACACTGAAGCTTTCTTT,CASSHLRQRDTEAFF
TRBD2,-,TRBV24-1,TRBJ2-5,TGTGCCACCAGTGGGACTAGCGGATCTCAAGAGACCCAGTACTTC,CATSGTSGSQETQYF
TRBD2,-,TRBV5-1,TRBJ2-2,TGCGCCAGCAGACCTGCTAGCGGGACAAACACCGGGGAGCTGTTTTTT,CASRPASGTNTGELFF
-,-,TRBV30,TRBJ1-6,TGTGCCTGGAGTGTTTCGAGTCAGCGAAGGTCACCCCTCCACTTT,CAWSVSSQRRSPLHF
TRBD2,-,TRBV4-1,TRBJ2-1,TGCGCCAGCAGCCCTCAAGGGGACCTAGCGGGAGGGGAATACAATGAGCAGTTCTTC,CASSPQGDLAGGEYNEQFF
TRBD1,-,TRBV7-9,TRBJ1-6,TGTGCCAGCAGCTCCACAGGGGGCACTTCACCCCTCCACTTT,CASSSTGGTSPLHF
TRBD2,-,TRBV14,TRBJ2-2,TGTGCCAGCAGCCAATTAGCGGGAGGGAACACCGGGGAGCTGTTTTTT,CASSQLAGGNTGELFF
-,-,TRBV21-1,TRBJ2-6,TGTGCCAGCAGCACCCCGGGAGCGCCCTTCTCTGGGGCCAACGTCCTGACTTTC,CASSTPGAPFSGANVLTF
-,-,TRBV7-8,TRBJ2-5,TGTGCCAGCAGCTTAGACATTTACCAAGAGACCCAGTACTTC,CASSLDIYQETQYF
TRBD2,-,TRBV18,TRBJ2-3,TGTGCCAGCTCACGGACTAGCGGGAGAGAAGATACGCAGTATTTT,CASSRTSGREDTQYF
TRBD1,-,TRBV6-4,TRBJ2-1,TGTGCCAGCAGCCCAGGGGGCGTAAATGAGCAGTTCTTC,CASSPGGVNEQFF
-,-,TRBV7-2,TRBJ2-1,TGTGCCAGCAGCCGCCAGTACAATGAGCAGTTCTTC,CASSRQYNEQFF
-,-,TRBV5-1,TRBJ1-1,TGCGCCAGCAGCGGAGCCTGGGACACTGAAGCTTTCTTT,CASSGAWDTEAFF
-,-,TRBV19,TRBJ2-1,TGTGCCAGTAGTATAGATGCGGGACACAATGAGCAGTTCTTC,CASSIDAGHNEQFF
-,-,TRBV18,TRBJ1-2,TGTGCCAGCTCCCCCGAGGGGGATGTCTGGGGCTACACCTTC,CASSPEGDVWGYTF
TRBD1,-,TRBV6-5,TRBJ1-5,TGTGCCAGCAGTTCGGAGGGGACAGTAAGCAATCAGCCCCAGCATTTT,CASSSEGTVSNQPQHF
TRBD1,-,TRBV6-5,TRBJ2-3,TGTGCCAGCAGGGGCAGGGGGCAGAGCACAGATACGCAGTATTTT,CASRGRGQSTDTQYF
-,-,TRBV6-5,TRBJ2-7,TGTGCCAGCAGTTACTCCAGGGGACACGAGCAGTACTTC,CASSYSRGHEQYF
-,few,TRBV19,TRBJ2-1,TGTGCCAGTAGTCCCGGGAACCTAAACAATGAGCAGTTCTTC,CASSPGNLNNEQFF
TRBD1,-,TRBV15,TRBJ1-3,TGTGCCACCAGCAGAGAGGACAGGCCAAGTCCGCACTCTGGAAACACCATATATTTT,CATSREDRPSPHSGNTIYF